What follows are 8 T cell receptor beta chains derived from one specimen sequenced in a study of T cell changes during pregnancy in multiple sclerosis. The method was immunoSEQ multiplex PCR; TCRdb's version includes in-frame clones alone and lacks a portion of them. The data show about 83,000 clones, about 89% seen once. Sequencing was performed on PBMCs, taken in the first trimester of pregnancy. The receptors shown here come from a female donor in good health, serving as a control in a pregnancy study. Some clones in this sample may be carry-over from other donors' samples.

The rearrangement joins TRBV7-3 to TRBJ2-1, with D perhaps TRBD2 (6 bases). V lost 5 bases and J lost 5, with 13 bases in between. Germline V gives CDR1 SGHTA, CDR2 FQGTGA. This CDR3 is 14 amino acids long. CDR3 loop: CASSPYGGNNEQFF. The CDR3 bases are TGTGCCAGCAGCCCTTATGGCGGGAACAATGAGCAGTTCTTC. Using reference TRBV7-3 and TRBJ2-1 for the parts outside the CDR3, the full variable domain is GAGVSQTPSNKVTEKGKYVELRCDPISGHTALYWYRQSLGQGPEFLIYFQGTGAADDSGLPNDRFFAVRPEGSVSTLKIQRTERGDSAVYLCASSPYGGNNEQFFGPGTRLTVL.

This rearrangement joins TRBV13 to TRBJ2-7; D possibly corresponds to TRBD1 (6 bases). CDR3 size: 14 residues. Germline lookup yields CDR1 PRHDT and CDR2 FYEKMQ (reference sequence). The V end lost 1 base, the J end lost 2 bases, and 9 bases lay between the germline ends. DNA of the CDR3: TGTGCCAGCAGCTTAGAGGGACAAGCCTACGAGCAGTACTTC. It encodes CASSLEGQAYEQYF.

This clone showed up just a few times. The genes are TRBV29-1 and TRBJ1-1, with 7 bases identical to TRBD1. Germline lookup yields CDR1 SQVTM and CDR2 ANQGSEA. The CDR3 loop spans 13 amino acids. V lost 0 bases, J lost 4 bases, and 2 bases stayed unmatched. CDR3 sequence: CSVEEGTATEAFF. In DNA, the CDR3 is TGCAGCGTTGAAGAAGGGACAGCCACTGAAGCTTTCTTT.

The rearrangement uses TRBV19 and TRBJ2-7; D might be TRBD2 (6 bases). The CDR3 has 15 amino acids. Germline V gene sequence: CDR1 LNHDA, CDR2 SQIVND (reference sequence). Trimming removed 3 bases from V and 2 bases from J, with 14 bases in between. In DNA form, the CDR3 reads TGTGCCAGTAGTATTATAAGGGGAGGAACCTACGAGCAGTACTTC. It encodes CASSIIRGGTYEQYF.

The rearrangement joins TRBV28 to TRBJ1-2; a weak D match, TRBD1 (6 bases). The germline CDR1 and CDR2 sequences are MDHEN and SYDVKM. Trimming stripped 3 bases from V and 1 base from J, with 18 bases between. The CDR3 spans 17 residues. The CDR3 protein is CASSLRGGDLGNYGYTF. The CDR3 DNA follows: TGTGCCAGCAGTTTGAGAGGGGGGGATCTTGGTAACTATGGCTACACCTTC.

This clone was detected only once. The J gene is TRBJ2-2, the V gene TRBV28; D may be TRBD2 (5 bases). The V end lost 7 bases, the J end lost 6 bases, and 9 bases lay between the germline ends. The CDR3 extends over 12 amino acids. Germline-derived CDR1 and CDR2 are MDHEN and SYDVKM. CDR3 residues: CASIGVSGELFF. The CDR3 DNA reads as TGTGCCAGCATCGGGGTTTCCGGGGAGCTGTTTTTT.

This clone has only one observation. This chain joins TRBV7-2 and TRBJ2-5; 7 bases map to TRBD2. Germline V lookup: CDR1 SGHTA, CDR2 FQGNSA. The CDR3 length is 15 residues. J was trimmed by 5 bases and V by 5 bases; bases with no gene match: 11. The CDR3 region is CASSPTAGVGETQYF. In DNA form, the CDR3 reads TGTGCCAGCAGCCCTACGGCGGGGGTGGGGGAGACCCAGTACTTC.

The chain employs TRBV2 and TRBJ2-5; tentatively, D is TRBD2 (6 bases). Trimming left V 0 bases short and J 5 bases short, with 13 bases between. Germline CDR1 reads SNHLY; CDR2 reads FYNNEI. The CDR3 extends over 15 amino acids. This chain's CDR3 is CASSEASGGAETQYF. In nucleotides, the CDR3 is TGTGCCAGCAGTGAAGCGTCGGGCGGGGCGGAGACCCAGTACTTC.